This record covers a single T cell receptor (beta chain). The data belong to a study of cytomegalovirus exposure and HLA in healthy donors. Germline trimming cut 5 bases from V and 2 bases from J; bases unmatched to any gene: 2. This CDR3 spans 14 amino acids. Germline CDR1 and CDR2: SGHAT and FQNNGV. 60 Vbeta and 13 Jbeta primers were used in PCR. The data were produced by immunoSEQ multiplex PCR, yet TCRdb's version contains in-frame clones alone and is incomplete. This table has 150,000 to 200,000 clones, around 68% appearing once. This receptor was obtained from a man aged 45-60 years in good health and CMV-seronegative. The chain couples TRBV11-2 to TRBJ2-7; TRBD1 agrees at 11 bases. Sequenced material: PBMCs. The chain's CDR3 is CASSMGQGAYEQYF. The CDR3 region has the DNA TGTGCCAGCAGCATGGGACAGGGGGCCTACGAGCAGTACTTC. The full variable domain, completed using reference TRBV11-2 and TRBJ2-7, is EAGVAQSPRYKIIEKRQSVAFWCNPISGHATLYWYQQILGQGPKLLIQFQNNGVVDDSQLPKDRFSAERLKGVDSTLKIQPAKLEDSAVYLCASSMGQGAYEQYFGPGTRLTVT.